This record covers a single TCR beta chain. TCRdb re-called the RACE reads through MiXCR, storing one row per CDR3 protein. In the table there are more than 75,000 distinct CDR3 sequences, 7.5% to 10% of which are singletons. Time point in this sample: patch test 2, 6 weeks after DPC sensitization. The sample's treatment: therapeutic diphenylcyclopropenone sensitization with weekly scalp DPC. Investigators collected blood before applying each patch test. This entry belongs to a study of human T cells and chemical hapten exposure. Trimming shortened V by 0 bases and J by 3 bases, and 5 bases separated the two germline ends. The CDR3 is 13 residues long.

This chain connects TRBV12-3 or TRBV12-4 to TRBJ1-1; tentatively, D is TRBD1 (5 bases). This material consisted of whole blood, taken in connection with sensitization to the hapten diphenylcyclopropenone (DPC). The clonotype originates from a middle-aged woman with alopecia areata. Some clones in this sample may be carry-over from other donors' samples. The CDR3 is CASSLAGDTEAFF. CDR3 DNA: TGTGCCAGCAGTTTAGCGGGGGACACTGAAGCTTTCTTT.